This TCR beta chain emerged from a study of blood T cell repertoires in COVID-19. Study background: From the United States, Italy and Spain came samples of acute and convalescent COVID-19. Nucleic acid was either cDNA or gDNA, and it came from T cells, B-cell-depleted T cells, or PBMCs.

In the original workflow: Reference gene primer amplification yielded estimated nucleated cell counts. Method: immunoSEQ multiplex PCR; TCRdb's copy keeps in-frame clones and lacks some. The V and J calls and clone size are taken from that table; D and trimming were inferred from the DNA. The sample has 150,000 or so clones, roughly 89% seen once. Material: peripheral blood. The receptor's source is a human donor in a cohort sampled during active COVID-19.

CDR3 region: CATASTEGGEQYF. In DNA, the CDR3 is TGTGCCACCGCTTCGACGGAAGGGGGCGAGCAGTACTTC. The V call is TRBV24-1, the J call TRBJ2-7; D may be TRBD1 (6 bases). The V and J ends lost 9 bases and 6 bases respectively, with 17 bases between them. The germline CDR1 and CDR2 sequences are KGHDR and SFDVKD. CDR3 length equals 13 residues.